This TCR beta chain was sequenced for a study of T cell repertoires in cytomegalovirus infection. Overall study context: The public TCR beta signatures pointed to both CMV infection and matching HLA type. Study results and limitations: In two of eight donors, the top clonotype was HLA-C-restricted CMV-specific. Carriers of CMV and the relevant HLA type were discriminated by public TCR beta frequency.

About this clonotype itself: Its antigen is not identified.

The CDR3 is 16 residues long. Germline CDR1 is DFQATT and CDR2 is SNEGSKA (reference sequence). Unmatched junction bases numbered 16, after V lost 8 bases and J lost 4 bases. TCRdb reprocessed the reads via MiXCR and lists one record per CDR3 protein. The sample yields about half a million distinct CDR3 sequences, under 55% seen once. This sequence was found in a human donor in good health (CMV status not recorded). Some clones in this sample may be carry-over from other donors' samples. V and J are TRBV20-1 and TRBJ2-1, with 8 bases matching TRBD2. Source: cultured PBMCs, taken from culture after CMV antigen stimulation. The CDR3 DNA follows: TGCAGTACCACCCCGGGCATAGCGGGGATTTACAATGAGCAGTTCTTC. This codes for CSTTPGIAGIYNEQFF.